A single sample is the source of the 26 T cell receptor beta chains below, sequenced in a study of OX40 agonist ivuxolimab in advanced cancers. Repertoires were generated with immunoSEQ multiplex PCR, while TCRdb's copy carries only in-frame clones and drops some. The table shows 20,000 to 25,000 clones, with approximately 70% occurring only once. Here the sequenced sample was CD4+ or CD8+ T cells sorted from blood, taken in a trial of the OX40 agonist ivuxolimab. Every receptor here comes from an adult with an advanced solid tumor such as melanoma, head and neck, liver or kidney cancer.

The rearrangement uses TRBV6-5 and TRBJ2-7; D is undetermined. Germline V gives CDR1 MNHEY, CDR2 SVGAGI. The CDR3 is 12 amino acids. V dropped 2 bases and J dropped 5 bases, with 7 bases sitting between them. For the CDR3, the DNA is TGTGCCAGCAGTTACGGACCAAACGAGCAGTACTTC. Its translation is CASSYGPNEQYF.

The CDR3 nucleotides are TGTGCCTGGAGCCAAAACCGGGACAGGGGGCTTGGGGCCAACGTCCTGACTTTC. As protein: CAWSQNRDRGLGANVLTF. The J gene is TRBJ2-6, the V gene TRBV30, with TRBD1 identical over 12 bases. J gave up 3 bases and V 3 bases, and 9 bases lay outside the gene matches. The CDR3 contains 18 residues. Per the germline V gene, CDR1 is GTSNPN and CDR2 is SVGIG (reference sequence).

The V gene is TRBV9, the J gene TRBJ2-7, with 8 nucleotides matching TRBD1. V was clipped by 3 bases and J by 5 bases; unmatched bases: 1. The CDR3 loop spans 12 amino acids. Germline loops: CDR1 SGDLS, CDR2 YYNGEE. The CDR3 reads CASSEQGDEQYF. The DNA of the CDR3 is TGTGCCAGCAGCGAACAGGGGGACGAGCAGTACTTC.

The rearrangement uses TRBV19 and TRBJ2-3, with 10 bases aligning to TRBD2. Losses at the gene ends were 3 bases for V and 3 bases for J; bases not matched to a gene: 9. This CDR3 is built from 17 residues. Germline loops: CDR1 LNHDA, CDR2 SQIVND (reference sequence). The CDR3 DNA reads as TGTGCCAGTAGTATGCCCAGCGGGGGGGCAGGAACAGATACGCAGTATTTT. Translated: CASSMPSGGAGTDTQYF.

V and J are TRBV9 and TRBJ2-1; 10 bases are shared with TRBD2. From germline, CDR1 is SGDLS and CDR2 YYNGEE. V lost 4 bases, J lost 6 bases, and 16 bases stayed unmatched. The CDR3 totals 18 residues. The chain's CDR3 is CASSSRAWVAGGSNEQFF. In nucleotides, the CDR3 is TGTGCCAGCAGCTCCCGAGCTTGGGTAGCGGGGGGCAGCAATGAGCAGTTCTTC.

About this clone itself: Relative to the germline gene, one junction end is altered; a read error may explain this. The same CDR3 also results from other DNA sequences found in this sample. V and J are TRBV29-1 and TRBJ2-1; 7 bases fit TRBD2. CDR1 SQVTM and CDR2 ANQGSEA come from the germline V gene. This CDR3 is 18 amino acids long. CDR3 sequence: CRVDGGGGAGGSYNEQFF. The CDR3 nucleotides read TGCCGCGTTGATGGTGGGGGAGGGGCAGGAGGTTCCTACAATGAGCAGTTCTTC.

The chain is built from TRBV5-1 and TRBJ2-1; 12 bases agree with TRBD2. CDR1 SGHRS and CDR2 YFSETQ come from the germline V gene. The CDR3 has 18 amino acids. Trimming took 0 bases from V and 9 from J; bases not matched to a gene: 13. Written as DNA, the CDR3 is TGCGCCAGCAGCTTGGAGGCCCAGGCTAGCGGGGGGGCCATTGAGCAGTTCTTC. Translation gives CASSLEAQASGGAIEQFF. The complete variable domain, with remaining parts taken from reference TRBV5-1 and TRBJ2-1, reads KAGVTQTPRYLIKTRGQQVTLSCSPISGHRSVSWYQQTPGQGLQFLFEYFSETQRNKGNFPGRFSGRQFSNSRSEMNVSTLELGDSALYLCASSLEAQASGGAIEQFFGPGTRLTVL.

This chain uses TRBV30 with TRBJ1-2, with TRBD1 matching 11 bases. This CDR3 comprises 16 residues. The trim removed 2 bases at V and 5 bases at J, leaving 10 bases unmatched. CDR1 is GTSNPN, CDR2 SVGIG, per germline (reference sequence). The CDR3: CAWSPGQGVYRYGYTF. CDR3 in DNA: TGTGCCTGGAGTCCGGGACAGGGGGTCTATCGGTATGGCTACACCTTC. The complete variable domain, with remaining parts taken from reference TRBV30 and TRBJ1-2, reads SQTIHQWPATLVQPVGSPLSLECTVEGTSNPNLYWYRQAAGRGLQLLFYSVGIGQISSEVPQNLSASRPQDRQFILSSKKLLLSDSGFYLCAWSPGQGVYRYGYTFGSGTRLTVV.

The chain has TRBV15 and TRBJ2-1; TRBD2 agrees at 7 bases. The V gene end was trimmed by 3 bases and the J gene end by 5 bases; junction bases not matched to a gene: 7. Germline values: CDR1 LNHNV, CDR2 YYDKDF (reference sequence). The CDR3 is made up of 15 amino acids. This chain's CDR3 is CATSSREGSDNEQFF. CDR3 DNA: TGTGCCACCAGCAGTAGGGAGGGTAGCGACAATGAGCAGTTCTTC.

V usage is TRBV30 and J usage is TRBJ2-1; D call uncertain. V lost 0 bases to trimming and J lost 7 bases, with 16 bases between them. The CDR3 has 15 residues. Germline values: CDR1 GTSNPN, CDR2 SVGIG (reference sequence). The DNA of the CDR3 is TGTGCCTGGAGTGTTCCCCTTCGCTCGATTAATGAGCAGTTCTTC. Protein: CAWSVPLRSINEQFF.

The chain employs TRBV11-2 and TRBJ1-1; 10 bases agree with TRBD1. The junction had 15 bases not matched to a gene; V was cut back by 1 base and J by 4 bases. CDR1 is SGHAT and CDR2 is FQNNGV in the germline V gene. CDR3 length: 19 amino acids. CDR3 in amino acids: CASSLALYDRGRSVTEAFF. The CDR3 DNA sequence: TGTGCCAGCAGCTTAGCCCTCTATGACAGGGGGCGTTCGGTCACTGAAGCTTTCTTT.

This chain connects TRBV28 to TRBJ2-7, with a possible D match to TRBD1 (5 bases). Germline CDR1 is MDHEN and CDR2 is SYDVKM. The V end was cut by 5 bases, the J end by 0 bases, with 17 bases between. The CDR3 length is 16 residues. The CDR3 sequence: CASSPEDRPSSYEQYF. The CDR3 region has the DNA TGTGCCAGCAGTCCGGAAGACAGACCAAGCTCCTACGAGCAGTACTTC. The full variable domain, with the rest looked up from reference TRBV28 and TRBJ2-7, is DVKVTQSSRYLVKRTGEKVFLECVQDMDHENMFWYRQDPGLGLRLIYFSYDVKMKEKGDIPEGYSVSREKKERFSLILESASTNQTSMYLCASSPEDRPSSYEQYFGPGTRLTVT.

The chain couples TRBV5-6 to TRBJ1-5; D perhaps matches TRBD1 (5 bases). Germline CDR1 reads SGHDT; CDR2 reads YYEEEE. Trimming shortened V by 0 bases and J by 1 base, and 8 bases separated the two germline ends. The CDR3 loop spans 15 amino acids. The CDR3 DNA reads as TGTGCCAGCAGCTTGGGACAGCAGAGCAATCAGCCCCAGCATTTT. Translated: CASSLGQQSNQPQHF.

V gene TRBV14 combines with J gene TRBJ1-1; no clear D. The CDR3 has 14 amino acids. Germline lookup yields CDR1 SGHDN and CDR2 FVKESK. V was clipped by 3 bases and J by 2 bases, with 10 bases between them. The CDR3 loop reads CASSQRVFNTEAFF. The CDR3 region has the DNA TGTGCCAGCAGCCAGCGCGTGTTCAACACTGAAGCTTTCTTT.

This clone is labeled as medium-sized. The chain combines TRBV7-3 with TRBJ2-7; D is undetermined. Germline CDR1 reads SGHTA; CDR2 reads FQGTGA. The CDR3 spans 15 residues. Trimming stripped 2 bases from V and 0 bases from J, with 11 bases between. In DNA form, the CDR3 reads TGTGCCAGCAGCTTACTACCCGGCACCTCCTACGAGCAGTACTTC. This gives the protein CASSLLPGTSYEQYF.

This clone appeared a single time. The chain couples TRBV5-4 to TRBJ2-5, with 15 bases identical to TRBD2. In germline, CDR1 is SGHNT, CDR2 YYREEE (reference sequence). The CDR3 extends over 18 amino acids. V gave up 0 bases and J gave up 7 bases; unmatched junction bases: 10. The CDR3 spells CASSLVGLAGGARGTQYF. DNA for the CDR3: TGTGCCAGCAGCTTGGTGGGACTAGCGGGGGGAGCGAGGGGGACCCAGTACTTC.

This clone was counted once. This chain joins TRBV28 and TRBJ2-3, with TRBD1 matching over 9 bases. CDR1 is MDHEN, CDR2 SYDVKM, per germline. This CDR3 is built from 18 residues. V lost 6 bases to trimming and J lost 0 bases; unmatched junction nucleotides: 13. The DNA of the CDR3 is TGTGCCAGCAGCTCGCTGGGACAGGGATACGGTAGCACAGATACGCAGTATTTT. It codes for CASSSLGQGYGSTDTQYF.

This clone was observed once. The chain has TRBV6-1 and TRBJ2-7, with D perhaps TRBD1 (6 bases). With 5 bases removed from V and 3 bases from J, the gap between germline ends came to 14 bases. The CDR3 spans 14 residues. Germline loops: CDR1 MNHNS, CDR2 SASEGT. CDR3 region: CASSSGQGFYEQYF. DNA for the CDR3: TGTGCCAGCAGTTCCGGCCAGGGGTTCTACGAGCAGTACTTC.

The gene calls are TRBV4-1 and TRBJ1-1, with unresolved D. V gave up 1 base and J gave up 1 base, with 7 bases separating them. Germline CDR1 and CDR2: MGHRA and YSYEKL. There are 14 residues in the CDR3. CDR3 in DNA: TGCGCCAGCAGCCAAGCGACGGGGAACACTGAAGCTTTCTTT. Translated, it gives CASSQATGNTEAFF.

This clone was seen only a few times. The chain recombines TRBV19 with TRBJ1-1; 10 bases are shared with TRBD1. The CDR3 has 16 residues. Germline V gene data show CDR1 as LNHDA and CDR2 as SQIVND (reference sequence). The ends lost 3 bases at V and 6 bases at J; junction bases unmatched: 10. CDR3 sequence (DNA): TGTGCCAGTAGTATCCTTCCGGGACAGGGGAGCGCTGAAGCTTTCTTT. This encodes CASSILPGQGSAEAFF.

This clone appeared a few times. This chain joins TRBV4-3 and TRBJ1-5; no definite D call. V was pared by 0 bases and J by 0 bases, with 15 bases between. This CDR3 is built from 18 residues. The V gene's germline CDR1 is LGHNA and CDR2 YSLEER. CDR3 amino acids: CASSQDSYFSDSNQPQHF. CDR3 in DNA: TGCGCCAGCAGCCAAGACAGCTACTTTTCTGATAGCAATCAGCCCCAGCATTTT.

The rearrangement joins TRBV6-5 to TRBJ2-2; 7 bases agree with TRBD1. The CDR3 is 14 amino acids. Germline V gene data show CDR1 as MNHEY and CDR2 as SVGAGI. Trimming cost V 7 bases and J 5 bases; bases outside gene matches: 7. The CDR3 is CASNPTTGTGELFF. CDR3 in DNA: TGTGCCAGCAATCCGACGACAGGGACCGGGGAGCTGTTTTTT.

The V and J genes are TRBV13 and TRBJ2-5; 8 nucleotides match TRBD1. V lost 5 bases, J lost 4 bases, and 6 bases stayed unmatched. The CDR3 runs to 14 residues. Germline V gene sequence: CDR1 PRHDT, CDR2 FYEKMQ (reference sequence). The CDR3 DNA reads TGTGCCAGCAGCGCCCGGACAGGGCGAGAGACCCAGTACTTC. It codes for CASSARTGRETQYF. The full variable domain, completed using reference TRBV13 and TRBJ2-5, is AAGVIQSPRHLIKEKRETATLKCYPIPRHDTVYWYQQGPGQDPQFLISFYEKMQSDKGSIPDRFSAQQFSDYHSELNMSSLELGDSALYFCASSARTGRETQYFGPGTRLLVL.

In its sample, this clone was seen a few times. The chain carries TRBV2 and TRBJ2-1, with 8 bases that match TRBD2. The germline gives CDR1 SNHLY, CDR2 FYNNEI. Trimming at V came to 6 bases and at J to 8 bases, leaving 12 bases not matched to a gene. This CDR3 has 15 residues. This CDR3 reads CASSGMGLGSHEQFF. The CDR3 region has the DNA TGTGCCAGCAGCGGAATGGGACTAGGTTCTCATGAGCAGTTCTTC.

CDR3 bases: TGCGCCAGCAGCCACCGGGACCCTAATGAGCAGTTCTTC. It encodes CASSHRDPNEQFF. The V call is TRBV4-1, the J call TRBJ2-1; D assignment may be TRBD1 or TRBD2 (5 bases each). V dropped 3 bases and J dropped 7 bases, with 10 bases sitting between them. CDR1 and CDR2 from the germline V gene are MGHRA and YSYEKL. This CDR3 comprises 13 residues.

As for this clone: This may come from a read error, since a much larger clone is one base off. The chain employs TRBV7-9 and TRBJ2-7; D is uncertain. The CDR3 extends over 11 amino acids. Germline CDR1 and CDR2: SEHNR and FQNEAQ (reference sequence). V was cut by 6 bases and J by 2 bases, with 5 bases left in between. The CDR3: CASSYAYEQYF. The CDR3, as DNA: TGTGCCAGCAGTTACGCCTACGAGCAGTACTTC.